The clone carrying this TCR beta chain was observed many times. Extraction of PBMCs used under 13 ml of fresh peripheral blood. This sample is drawn from a study of T cells in Graves' hyperthyroidism and ophthalmopathy. Regions amplified from RNA transcripts were the TCR beta CDR3 regions. A first-round RT-PCR of the TCR CDR3 used the HTBI primer set. TCRdb reprocessed the multiplex PCR reads with MiXCR, giving one entry per CDR3 protein. The repertoire holds 350,000 to 400,000 distinct CDR3 sequences, with under 15% as singletons. Germline values: CDR1 MDHEN, CDR2 SYDVKM. The CDR3 extends over 16 amino acids. V lost 1 base to trimming and J lost 15 bases; unmatched junction nucleotides: 9.

The sequence derives from a young woman with Graves' hyperthyroidism. The sample was blood. The chain combines TRBV28 with TRBJ2-1; 16 bases are a match to TRBD2. CDR3 sequence reads: CASSLSSGTSGRARFF. The CDR3 nucleotides are TGTGCCAGCAGTTTATCGTCCGGGACTAGCGGGAGGGCACGGTTCTTC.